The clone carrying this T cell receptor beta chain came up a few times. This specimen comes from a study of kidney transplant recipient with SARS-CoV-2 infection. This CDR3 comprises 15 residues. CDR1 is SGDLS and CDR2 is YYNGEE in the germline V gene. V was pared by 5 bases and J by 1 base, with 15 bases between. MiXCR, run by TCRdb on the reads, gives a single entry per CDR3 protein. The data show 200,000 to 250,000 distinct CDR3 sequences, more than 25% seen once. The rearrangement links TRBV9 to TRBJ1-1, with D uncertain. The TCR sequence derives from a young adult male patient who had COVID-19 and was a kidney transplant recipient. Some T cells may originate from the graft donor. The material was a blood sample, obtained at baseline and between days 110 and 120 from a kidney transplant recipient. CDR3 in DNA: TGTGCCAGCAGTAGAGGACCGACGGGGAACACTGAAGCTTTCTTT. Translating gives CASSRGPTGNTEAFF.